Shown below are 10 T cell receptor beta chains from a single sample sequenced in a study of blood T cell repertoires in COVID-19. Clones were read by immunoSEQ multiplex PCR, and TCRdb kept only the in-frame ones, dropping some. The sample has 70,000 to 100,000 clones, approximately 88% seen once. Sample: peripheral blood. These receptors were obtained from a man in his forties or fifties with COVID-19, enrolled during active disease.

The chain employs TRBV6-1 and TRBJ1-3, with a tentative D call TRBD1 (6 bases). This CDR3 is built from 15 residues. CDR1 and CDR2 (germline): MNHNS, SASEGT. The V end lost 2 bases, the J end lost 3 bases, and 11 bases lay between the germline ends. The CDR3 loop is CASSETGTIGNTIYF. The CDR3 nucleotides read TGTGCCAGCAGTGAAACTGGGACAATTGGAAACACCATATATTTT.

This chain joins TRBV3-1 (or the pseudogene TRBV3-2) and TRBJ1-3; tentatively, D is TRBD1 (6 bases). Per the germline V gene, CDR1 is LGHDT and CDR2 is YNNKEL (reference sequence). Trimming left V 6 bases short and J 4 bases short, with 13 bases between. CDR3 length: 14 amino acids. The CDR3 DNA is TGTGCCAGCAGTCCACAGGGACCCGGAAACACCATATATTTT. It encodes CASSPQGPGNTIYF.

This chain connects TRBV10-3 to TRBJ1-2; D may be TRBD1 (5 bases). Germline V gene lookup returns CDR1 ENHRY and CDR2 SYGVKD. This CDR3 contains 13 residues. Trimming left V 10 bases short and J 0 bases short, with 12 bases between. The CDR3 sequence is CATYDRANYGYTF. The CDR3 region has the DNA TGTGCCACCTACGACAGAGCTAACTATGGCTACACCTTC.

The genes are TRBV19 and TRBJ1-1, with D unresolved. CDR3 length: 14 amino acids. Germline V gives CDR1 LNHDA, CDR2 SQIVND (reference sequence). With 6 bases removed from V and 6 bases from J, the gap between germline ends came to 17 bases. This chain's CDR3 is CASREAWLRPEAFF. The DNA of the CDR3 is TGTGCCAGTAGGGAAGCATGGTTGAGGCCTGAAGCTTTCTTT.

This rearrangement joins TRBV19 to TRBJ1-3; TRBD1 matches 7 bases. Germline V lookup: CDR1 LNHDA, CDR2 SQIVND (reference sequence). CDR3 length equals 17 residues. V gave up 9 bases and J gave up 5 bases; unmatched junction bases: 19. The CDR3 nucleotides read TGTGCCAGCTCTACAACACGAATCCGGGACAGTCGAAACACCATATATTTT. This sequence encodes CASSTTRIRDSRNTIYF.

This clone was seen only a few times. The chain is built from TRBV4-1 and TRBJ1-4; the D is unclear. There are 16 residues in the CDR3. CDR1 MGHRA and CDR2 YSYEKL come from the germline V gene. Trimming took off 4 bases at V and 4 bases at J, with 16 bases between the two ends. Here the CDR3 DNA reads TGCGCCAGCAGCCGGCAGGCCCTTGCGGGTAATGAAAAACTGTTTTTT. Amino acids: CASSRQALAGNEKLFF.

The rearrangement joins TRBV11-2 to TRBJ1-1; D call uncertain. The CDR3 is 12 amino acids. V was shortened by 1 base and J by 8 bases, with 8 bases between the two germline ends. CDR1 SGHAT and CDR2 FQNNGV come from the germline V gene. CDR3 in DNA: TGTGCCAGCAGCTTAGGCGGAGGGGAAGCTTTCTTT. It specifies CASSLGGGEAFF.

The chain has TRBV7-9 and TRBJ1-2; the match to TRBD1 covers 8 bases. The CDR3 is made up of 13 amino acids. Per germline, CDR1 SEHNR and CDR2 FQNEAQ (reference sequence). Unmatched junction bases numbered 3, after V lost 0 bases and J lost 9 bases. CDR3 bases: TGTGCCAGCAGCTTAGCGGGACAGGTTAGCTACACCTTC. As protein: CASSLAGQVSYTF.

The V gene is TRBV9, the J gene TRBJ2-1; 12 nucleotides line up with TRBD2. The CDR3 loop spans 16 amino acids. Germline CDR1 reads SGDLS; CDR2 reads YYNGEE. Unmatched junction bases numbered 11, after V lost 4 bases and J lost 9 bases. The CDR3 DNA sequence: TGTGCCAGCAGCCCCCGACTAGCGGGGGACCGTAGTGAGCAGTTCTTC. It specifies CASSPRLAGDRSEQFF.

V usage is TRBV19 and J usage is TRBJ2-3; TRBD2 matches 7 bases. The J segment lost 5 bases and the V segment lost 3 bases, leaving 8 bases of the junction unmatched. This CDR3 is 15 amino acids long. Germline loops: CDR1 LNHDA, CDR2 SQIVND (reference sequence). Here the CDR3 reads CASSMAGVIGDTQYF. The DNA for the CDR3 is TGTGCCAGTAGTATGGCGGGGGTGATAGGAGATACGCAGTATTTT.